A selection of T cell receptor beta chains follows, all from one sample in a study of cytomegalovirus exposure and HLA in healthy donors. Produced via immunoSEQ multiplex PCR; TCRdb's table is partial and in-frame only. The sample contains some 200,000 clones, 55% to 65% of which appear only once. The sample consisted of PBMCs. The receptors were gathered from a man between 35 and 55 years old in good health and CMV-seronegative. The CDR3 runs from the conserved cysteine through the conserved F or W. A D gene is named only where the DNA matches it firmly. Some rows have no size entry. The others give once, few or many, or a class for an expanded clone.

>14|.|TRBJ2-7|TRBV5-1|.
CASSLFQGASEQYF
TGCGCCAGCAGCTTGTTTCAGGGTGCGTCCGAGCAGTACTTC
>13|.|TRBJ2-7|TRBV25-1|.
CASSESNFPEQYF
TGTGCCAGCAGTGAATCGAACTTCCCCGAGCAGTACTTC
>13|few|TRBJ2-4|TRBV5-4|TRBD2
CASTASGKNIQYF
TGTGCCAGCACGGCTAGCGGGAAAAACATTCAGTACTTC
>12|.|TRBJ1-1|TRBV27|.
CASSFRGREAFF
TGTGCCAGCAGTTTTCGAGGCCGGGAAGCTTTCTTT
>12|.|TRBJ2-3|TRBV6-6|.
CASLSTSDTQYF
TGTGCCAGCCTATCAACTTCAGATACGCAGTATTTT
>12|few|TRBJ1-1|TRBV6-4|TRBD1
CASSDRTGEAFF
TGTGCCAGCAGTGACAGGACAGGTGAAGCTTTCTTT
>15|.|TRBJ1-4|TRBV15|.
CATSREAGPGEKLFF
TGTGCCACCAGCAGAGAAGCCGGTCCTGGTGAAAAACTGTTTTTT
>15|.|TRBJ2-7|TRBV5-1|TRBD1
CASSLETGGNNEQYF
TGCGCCAGCAGCTTGGAGACAGGGGGTAATAACGAGCAGTACTTC
>16|.|TRBJ2-7|TRBV7-9|TRBD2
CSSSPLLAGVSYEQYF
TGTTCCAGCAGCCCCCTGTTAGCGGGAGTCTCCTACGAGCAGTACTTC
>14|.|TRBJ2-1|TRBV29-1|.
CSVIAAGLHNEQFF
TGCAGCGTGATAGCGGCAGGCCTCCACAATGAGCAGTTCTTC
>17|.|TRBJ1-1|TRBV5-1|TRBD1
CASSPSPDRGRRTEAFF
TGCGCCAGCAGCCCTTCCCCGGACAGGGGGCGTAGAACTGAAGCTTTCTTT
>14|few|TRBJ2-1|TRBV7-9|TRBD1
CASSLGTGGVEQFF
TGTGCCAGCAGCTTAGGGACAGGGGGTGTTGAGCAGTTCTTC
>15|once|TRBJ1-2|TRBV5-1|.
CASSLDGRALYGYTF
TGCGCCAGCAGCTTGGACGGCAGGGCACTCTATGGCTACACCTTC
>14|.|TRBJ2-7|TRBV5-4|.
CASSLGAELYEQYF
TGTGCCAGCAGCCTTGGGGCAGAGCTTTACGAGCAGTACTTC
>13|.|TRBJ2-3|TRBV28|.
CASSLGATDTQYF
TGTGCCAGCAGTTTGGGGGCAACAGATACGCAGTATTTT
>17|.|TRBJ2-1|TRBV9|TRBD2
CASSVTTSGISYNEQFF
TGTGCCAGCAGCGTAACGACTAGCGGGATCTCCTACAATGAGCAGTTCTTC
>17|.|TRBJ2-5|TRBV5-1|TRBD2
CASSPRLAGGPEETQYF
TGCGCCAGCAGCCCCAGGCTAGCGGGGGGGCCGGAGGAGACCCAGTACTTC
>16|few|TRBJ2-1|TRBV19|TRBD2
CASKARGRGVYNEQFF
TGTGCCAGTAAGGCTCGCGGGAGAGGGGTCTACAATGAGCAGTTCTTC
>13|.|TRBJ1-1|TRBV28|.
CASSFARATEAFF
TGTGCCAGCAGTTTTGCCAGGGCCACTGAAGCTTTCTTT
>14|few|TRBJ2-7|TRBV7-2|.
CASSLAGVTYEQYF
TGTGCCAGCAGCTTAGCGGGAGTGACCTACGAGCAGTACTTC
>12|.|TRBJ2-5|TRBV6-5|.
CASSPTSETQYF
TGTGCCAGCAGTCCAACGAGTGAGACCCAGTACTTC
>11|.|TRBJ1-1|TRBV29-1|.
CSVVRNTEAFF
TGCAGCGTTGTTAGGAACACTGAAGCTTTCTTT
>16|.|TRBJ1-1|TRBV25-1|.
CASTLEDNWGGTEAFF
TGTGCCAGCACCCTAGAGGACAACTGGGGGGGCACTGAAGCTTTCTTT
>18|.|TRBJ1-5|TRBV12-2|.
CASRLAGGAAYSNQPQHF
TGTGCAAGTCGCTTAGCCGGGGGGGCAGCTTATAGCAATCAGCCCCAGCATTTT
>18|.|TRBJ2-5|TRBV21-1|.
CASSPRGLAGGPEETQYF
TGTGCCAGCAGCCCTCGAGGACTAGCGGGAGGGCCGGAGGAGACCCAGTACTTC
>13|.|TRBJ1-5|TRBV7-9|.
CASSLLADQPQHF
TGTGCCAGCAGCTTACTGGCGGATCAGCCCCAGCATTTT
>11|.|TRBJ1-1|TRBV19|TRBD1
CASSARDSEYF
TGTGCCAGTAGCGCCCGGGACAGCGAATACTTT
>15|.|TRBJ2-3|TRBV6-1|TRBD2
CASTGLAGSTDTQYF
TGTGCCAGCACCGGACTAGCGGGGAGCACAGATACGCAGTATTTT
>16|few|TRBJ2-3|TRBV19|TRBD2
CASSLQAGALTDTQYF
TGTGCCAGTAGTCTTCAAGCGGGGGCCCTCACAGATACGCAGTATTTT
>16|.|TRBJ2-7|TRBV5-4|.
CASSLGRPDSSYEQYF
TGTGCCAGCAGCTTGGGTCGACCGGACAGCTCCTACGAGCAGTACTTC
>14|.|TRBJ2-7|TRBV6-5|TRBD1
CASTRTGISYEQYF
TGTGCCAGCACCAGGACAGGGATCTCCTACGAGCAGTACTTC
>15|.|TRBJ1-5|TRBV7-2|TRBD1
CASSPTGGEGQPQHF
TGTGCCAGCAGCCCGACAGGGGGCGAAGGTCAGCCCCAGCATTTT
>16|.|TRBJ2-4|TRBV5-8|TRBD1
CASSLAGGWGKNIQYF
TGTGCCAGCAGCTTGGCAGGGGGCTGGGGCAAAAACATTCAGTACTTC
>14|.|TRBJ2-7|TRBV6-6|.
CASSYEPGAYEQYF
TGTGCCAGCAGTTACGAGCCAGGGGCCTACGAGCAGTACTTC
>14|.|TRBJ1-5|TRBV6-5|.
CASTDRRVNQPQHF
TGTGCCAGCACCGATAGGAGAGTAAATCAGCCCCAGCATTTT
>14|.|TRBJ1-5|TRBV19|TRBD1
CASTRQGVLQPQHF
TGTGCCAGTACTCGACAGGGGGTGCTTCAGCCCCAGCATTTT
>14|.|TRBJ2-7|TRBV19|.
CASSPRTDSYEQYF
TGTGCCAGTAGTCCAAGGACTGACTCCTACGAGCAGTACTTC
>14|.|TRBJ2-7|TRBV5-1|.
CASSLNSYSYEQYF
TGCGCCAGCAGCCTAAACTCGTACTCCTACGAGCAGTACTTC
>15|.|TRBJ2-7|TRBV28|TRBD1
CASSFGQGGRARQYF
TGTGCCAGCAGTTTTGGACAGGGAGGAAGAGCTCGGCAGTACTTC
>11|.|TRBJ1-1|TRBV7-9|.
CASSLLTEAFF
TGTGCCAGCAGCTTACTCACTGAAGCTTTCTTT
>15|.|TRBJ2-1|TRBV11-3|.
CASSLSGAPDGEQFF
TGTGCCAGCAGCTTGTCGGGAGCTCCGGATGGGGAGCAGTTCTTC
>15|.|TRBJ1-5|TRBV7-9|.
CASSLSGGGNQPQHF
TGTGCCAGCAGCTTATCGGGAGGGGGAAATCAGCCCCAGCATTTT
>13|once|TRBJ2-1|TRBV30|TRBD2
CAWSTLPGGEQFF
TGTGCCTGGAGTACTCTACCGGGGGGTGAGCAGTTCTTC
>14|.|TRBJ2-3|TRBV29-1|.
CSVGPIRGADTQYF
TGCAGCGTTGGTCCGATTAGGGGCGCAGATACGCAGTATTTT
>11|.|TRBJ2-7|TRBV30|.
CAWTARGEQYF
TGTGCCTGGACTGCACGGGGCGAGCAGTACTTC